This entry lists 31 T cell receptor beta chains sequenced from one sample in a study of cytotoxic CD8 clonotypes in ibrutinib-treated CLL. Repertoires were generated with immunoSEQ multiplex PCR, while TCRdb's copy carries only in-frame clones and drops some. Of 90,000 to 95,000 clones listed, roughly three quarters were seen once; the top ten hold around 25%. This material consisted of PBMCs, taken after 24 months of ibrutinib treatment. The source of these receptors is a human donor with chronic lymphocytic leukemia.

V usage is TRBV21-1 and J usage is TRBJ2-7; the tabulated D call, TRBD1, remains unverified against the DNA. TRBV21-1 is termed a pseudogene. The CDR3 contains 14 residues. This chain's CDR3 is CASSSRTGSNEQYF. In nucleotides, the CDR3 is TGTGCCAGCAGCTCGCGGACAGGGTCCAACGAGCAGTACTTC.

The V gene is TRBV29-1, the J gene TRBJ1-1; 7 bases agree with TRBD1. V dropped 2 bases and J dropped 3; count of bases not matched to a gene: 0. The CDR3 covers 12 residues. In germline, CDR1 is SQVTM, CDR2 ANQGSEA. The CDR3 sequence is CSVERGHTEAFF. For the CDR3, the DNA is TGCAGCGTTGAAAGGGGGCACACTGAAGCTTTCTTT.

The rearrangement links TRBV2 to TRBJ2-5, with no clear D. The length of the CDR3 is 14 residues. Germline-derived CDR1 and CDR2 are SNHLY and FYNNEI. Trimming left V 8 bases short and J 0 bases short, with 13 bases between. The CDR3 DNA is TGTGCCAGCCGTTACAGTTGGGACCAAGAGACCCAGTACTTC. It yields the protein CASRYSWDQETQYF.

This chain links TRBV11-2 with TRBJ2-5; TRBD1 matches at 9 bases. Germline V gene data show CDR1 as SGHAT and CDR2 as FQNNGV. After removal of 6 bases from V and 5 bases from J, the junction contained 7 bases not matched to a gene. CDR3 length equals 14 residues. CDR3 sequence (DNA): TGTGCCAGCAGTCAACACAGGGGGCCGGAGACCCAGTACTTC. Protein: CASSQHRGPETQYF.

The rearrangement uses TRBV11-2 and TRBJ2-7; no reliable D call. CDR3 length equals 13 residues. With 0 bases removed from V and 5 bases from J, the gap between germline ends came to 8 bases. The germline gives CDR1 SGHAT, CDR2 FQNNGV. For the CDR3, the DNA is TGTGCCAGCAGCTTAGATCATGGAGACGAGCAGTACTTC. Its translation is CASSLDHGDEQYF.

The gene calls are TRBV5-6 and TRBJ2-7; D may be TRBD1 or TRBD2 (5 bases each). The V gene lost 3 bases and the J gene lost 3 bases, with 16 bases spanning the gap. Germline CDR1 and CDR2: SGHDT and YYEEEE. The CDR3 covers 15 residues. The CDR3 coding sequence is TGTGCCAGCAGCTCGCCCCGGGACGGAGGCTACGAGCAGTACTTC. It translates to CASSSPRDGGYEQYF.

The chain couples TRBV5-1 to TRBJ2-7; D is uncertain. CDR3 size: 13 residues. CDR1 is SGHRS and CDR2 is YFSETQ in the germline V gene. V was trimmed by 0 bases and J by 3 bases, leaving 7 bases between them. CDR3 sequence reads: CASSLASIYEQYF. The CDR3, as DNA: TGCGCCAGCAGCTTGGCCAGCATCTACGAGCAGTACTTC.

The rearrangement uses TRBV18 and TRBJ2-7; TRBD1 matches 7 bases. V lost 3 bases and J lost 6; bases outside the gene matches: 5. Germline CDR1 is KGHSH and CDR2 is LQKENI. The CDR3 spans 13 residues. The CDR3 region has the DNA TGTGCCAGCTCACCCCCGGGACAGACCGAGCAGTACTTC. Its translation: CASSPPGQTEQYF. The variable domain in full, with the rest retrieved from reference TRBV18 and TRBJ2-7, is NAGVMQNPRHLVRRRGQEARLRCSPMKGHSHVYWYRQLPEEGLKFMVYLQKENIIDESGMPKERFSAEFPKEGPSILRIQQVVRGDSAAYFCASSPPGQTEQYFGPGTRLTVT.

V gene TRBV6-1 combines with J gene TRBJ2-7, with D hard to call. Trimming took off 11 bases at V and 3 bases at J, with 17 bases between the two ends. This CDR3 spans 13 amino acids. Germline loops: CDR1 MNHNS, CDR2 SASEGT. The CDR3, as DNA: TGTGCCGTCAGCTGGGATAGATTCTACGAGCAGTACTTC. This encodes CAVSWDRFYEQYF.

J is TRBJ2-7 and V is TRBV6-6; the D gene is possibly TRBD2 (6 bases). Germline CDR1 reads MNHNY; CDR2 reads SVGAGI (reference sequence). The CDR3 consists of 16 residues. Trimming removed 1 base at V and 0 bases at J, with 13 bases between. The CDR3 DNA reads TGTGCCAGCAGTTACTTAGGAGGGCGGCACTCCTACGAGCAGTACTTC. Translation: CASSYLGGRHSYEQYF.

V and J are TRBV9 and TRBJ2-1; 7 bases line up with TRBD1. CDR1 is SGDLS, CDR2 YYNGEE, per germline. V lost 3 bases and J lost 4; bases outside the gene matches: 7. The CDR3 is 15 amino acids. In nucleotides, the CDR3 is TGTGCCAGCAGCGCTGGGACAGCAATATACAATGAGCAGTTCTTC. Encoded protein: CASSAGTAIYNEQFF.

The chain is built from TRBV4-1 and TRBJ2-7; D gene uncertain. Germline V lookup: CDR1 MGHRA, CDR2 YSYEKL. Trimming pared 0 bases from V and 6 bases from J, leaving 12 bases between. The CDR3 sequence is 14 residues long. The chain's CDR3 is CASSQDLYSGEQYF. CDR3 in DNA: TGCGCCAGCAGCCAAGATCTCTATTCCGGCGAGCAGTACTTC.

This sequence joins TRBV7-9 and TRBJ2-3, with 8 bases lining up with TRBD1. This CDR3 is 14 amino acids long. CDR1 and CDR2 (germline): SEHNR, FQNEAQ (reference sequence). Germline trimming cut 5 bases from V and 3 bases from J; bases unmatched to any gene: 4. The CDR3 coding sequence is TGTGCCAGCAGCCCTTGGACAGGGACAGATACGCAGTATTTT. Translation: CASSPWTGTDTQYF.

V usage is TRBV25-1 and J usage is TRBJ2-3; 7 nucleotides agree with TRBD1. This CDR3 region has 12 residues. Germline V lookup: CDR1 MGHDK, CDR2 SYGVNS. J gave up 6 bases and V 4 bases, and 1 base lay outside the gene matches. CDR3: CASSARGDTQYF. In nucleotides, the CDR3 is TGTGCCAGCAGTGCCAGGGGGGATACGCAGTATTTT.

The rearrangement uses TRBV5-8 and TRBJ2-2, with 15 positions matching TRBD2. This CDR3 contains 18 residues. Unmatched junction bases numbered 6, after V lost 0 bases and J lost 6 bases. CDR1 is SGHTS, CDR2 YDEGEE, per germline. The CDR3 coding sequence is TGTGCCAGCAGCTTGGCGTGGACTAGCGGGAGGGCTTCCGGGGAGCTGTTTTTT. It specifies CASSLAWTSGRASGELFF. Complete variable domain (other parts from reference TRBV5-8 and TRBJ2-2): EAGVTQSPTHLIKTRGQQATLRCSPISGHTSVYWYQQALGLGLQFLLWYDEGEERNRGNFPPRFSGRQFPNYSSELNVNALELEDSALYLCASSLAWTSGRASGELFFGEGSRLTVL.

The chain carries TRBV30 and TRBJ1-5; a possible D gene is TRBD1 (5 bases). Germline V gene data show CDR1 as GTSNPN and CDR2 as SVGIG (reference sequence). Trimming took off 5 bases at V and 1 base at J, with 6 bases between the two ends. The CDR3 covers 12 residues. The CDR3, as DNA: TGTGCCTGGTCAGGGAGCAATCAGCCCCAGCATTTT. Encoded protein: CAWSGSNQPQHF.

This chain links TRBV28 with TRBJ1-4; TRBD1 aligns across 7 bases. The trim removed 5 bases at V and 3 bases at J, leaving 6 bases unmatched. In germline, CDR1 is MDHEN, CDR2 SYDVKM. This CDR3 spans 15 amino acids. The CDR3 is CASSPGGGSNEKLFF. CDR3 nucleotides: TGTGCCAGCAGTCCTGGAGGGGGCTCTAATGAAAAACTGTTTTTT. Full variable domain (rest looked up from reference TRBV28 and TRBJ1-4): DVKVTQSSRYLVKRTGEKVFLECVQDMDHENMFWYRQDPGLGLRLIYFSYDVKMKEKGDIPEGYSVSREKKERFSLILESASTNQTSMYLCASSPGGGSNEKLFFGSGTQLSVL.

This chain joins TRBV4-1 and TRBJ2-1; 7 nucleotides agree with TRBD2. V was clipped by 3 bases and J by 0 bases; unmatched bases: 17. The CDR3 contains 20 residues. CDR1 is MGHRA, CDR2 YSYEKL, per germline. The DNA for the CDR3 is TGCGCCAGCAGCCACCTTAGCGGGCCTGGTCCCGATAGCTCCTACAATGAGCAGTTCTTC. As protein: CASSHLSGPGPDSSYNEQFF.

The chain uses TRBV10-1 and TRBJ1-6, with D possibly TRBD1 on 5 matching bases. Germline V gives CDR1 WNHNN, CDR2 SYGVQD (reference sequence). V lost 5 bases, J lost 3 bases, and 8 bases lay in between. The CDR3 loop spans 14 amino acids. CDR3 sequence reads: CASSFGGYNSPLHF. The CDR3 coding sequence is TGCGCCAGCAGTTTTGGGGGCTATAATTCACCCCTCCACTTT.

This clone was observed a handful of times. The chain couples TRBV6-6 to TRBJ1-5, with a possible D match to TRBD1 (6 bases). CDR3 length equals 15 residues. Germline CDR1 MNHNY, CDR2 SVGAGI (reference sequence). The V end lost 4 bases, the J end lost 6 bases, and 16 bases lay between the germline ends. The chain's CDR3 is CASSSAGTLSQPQHF. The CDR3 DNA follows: TGTGCCAGCAGTTCTGCCGGGACATTAAGTCAGCCCCAGCATTTT.

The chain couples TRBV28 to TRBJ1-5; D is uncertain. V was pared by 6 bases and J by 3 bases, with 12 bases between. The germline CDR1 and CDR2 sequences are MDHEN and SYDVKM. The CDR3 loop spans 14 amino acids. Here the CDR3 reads CASRLTAFNQPQHF. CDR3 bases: TGTGCCAGCAGACTTACAGCGTTCAATCAGCCCCAGCATTTT.

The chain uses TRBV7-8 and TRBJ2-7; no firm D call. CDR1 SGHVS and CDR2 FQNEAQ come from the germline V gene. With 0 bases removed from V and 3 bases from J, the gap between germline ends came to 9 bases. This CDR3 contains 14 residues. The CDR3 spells CASSLALSYYEQYF. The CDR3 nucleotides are TGTGCCAGCAGCTTAGCGTTGTCATACTACGAGCAGTACTTC.

The CDR3 protein is CASSLGVNEKLFF. CDR3 nucleotides: TGTGCCAGCAGCTTGGGGGTGAATGAAAAACTGTTTTTT. The chain employs TRBV5-4 and TRBJ1-4; the D is unclear. V was pared by 0 bases and J by 5 bases, with 5 bases between. The CDR3 spans 13 residues. The germline CDR1 and CDR2 sequences are SGHNT and YYREEE (reference sequence). Full variable domain (remainder filled in from reference TRBV5-4 and TRBJ1-4): ETGVTQSPTHLIKTRGQQVTLRCSSQSGHNTVSWYQQALGQGPQFIFQYYREEENGRGNFPPRFSGLQFPNYSSELNVNALELDDSALYLCASSLGVNEKLFFGSGTQLSVL.

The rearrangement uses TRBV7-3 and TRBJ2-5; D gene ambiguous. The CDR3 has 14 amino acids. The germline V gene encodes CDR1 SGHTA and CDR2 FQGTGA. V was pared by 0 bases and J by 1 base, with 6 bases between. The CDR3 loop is CASSLTSGQETQYF. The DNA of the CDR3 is TGTGCCAGCAGCTTAACTTCCGGCCAAGAGACCCAGTACTTC.

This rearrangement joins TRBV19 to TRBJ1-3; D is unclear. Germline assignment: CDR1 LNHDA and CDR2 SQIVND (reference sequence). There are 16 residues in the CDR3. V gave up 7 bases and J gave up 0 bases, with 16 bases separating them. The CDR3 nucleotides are TGTGCCAGTACTCCCGGCGGGGTTCTCTCTGGAAACACCATATATTTT. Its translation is CASTPGGVLSGNTIYF.

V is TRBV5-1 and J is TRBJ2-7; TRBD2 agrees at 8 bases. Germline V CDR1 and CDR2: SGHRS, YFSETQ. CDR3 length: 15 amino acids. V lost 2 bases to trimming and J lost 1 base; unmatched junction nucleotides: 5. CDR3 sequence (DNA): TGCGCCAGCAGCTTAGTAACTAGCGGTTCCTACGAGCAGTACTTC. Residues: CASSLVTSGSYEQYF.

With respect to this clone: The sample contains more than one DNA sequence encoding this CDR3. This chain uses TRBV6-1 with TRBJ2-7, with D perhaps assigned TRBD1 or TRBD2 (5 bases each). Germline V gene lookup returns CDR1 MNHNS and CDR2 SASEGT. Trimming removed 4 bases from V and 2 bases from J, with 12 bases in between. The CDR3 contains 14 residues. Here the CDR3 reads CASSGRGAAYEQYF. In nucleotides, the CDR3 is TGTGCCAGCAGTGGGAGAGGGGCAGCCTACGAGCAGTACTTC.

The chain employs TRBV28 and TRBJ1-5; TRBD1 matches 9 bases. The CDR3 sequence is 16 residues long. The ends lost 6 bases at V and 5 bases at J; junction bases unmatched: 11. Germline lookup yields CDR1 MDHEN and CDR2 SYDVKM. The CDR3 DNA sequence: TGTGCCAGCAGGGGGATCGGGACAGGGAGTCATCAGCCCCAGCATTTT. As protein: CASRGIGTGSHQPQHF. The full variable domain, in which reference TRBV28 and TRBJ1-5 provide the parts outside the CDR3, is DVKVTQSSRYLVKRTGEKVFLECVQDMDHENMFWYRQDPGLGLRLIYFSYDVKMKEKGDIPEGYSVSREKKERFSLILESASTNQTSMYLCASRGIGTGSHQPQHFGDGTRLSIL.

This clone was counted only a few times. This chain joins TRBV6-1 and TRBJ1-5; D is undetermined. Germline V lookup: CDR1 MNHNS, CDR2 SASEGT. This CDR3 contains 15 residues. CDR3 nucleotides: TGTGCAAGCCATAGGGCGGCAGATAGCAATCAGCCCCAGCATTTT. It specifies CASHRAADSNQPQHF.

The CDR3 bases are TGTGCCAGCAGACCCGACAGGGGTTTCGGGGAGCTGTTTTTT. Protein sequence: CASRPDRGFGELFF. The chain links TRBV11-2 to TRBJ2-2; 8 nucleotides line up with TRBD1. V lost 6 bases and J lost 7; bases outside the gene matches: 7. The V gene's germline CDR1 is SGHAT and CDR2 FQNNGV. This CDR3 spans 14 amino acids.

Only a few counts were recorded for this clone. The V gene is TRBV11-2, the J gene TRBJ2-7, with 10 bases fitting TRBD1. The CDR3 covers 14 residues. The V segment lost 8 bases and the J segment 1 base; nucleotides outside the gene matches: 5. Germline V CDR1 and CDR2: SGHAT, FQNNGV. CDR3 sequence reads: CASAGTGDSYEQYF. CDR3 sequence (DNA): TGTGCCAGCGCCGGGACAGGGGATTCCTACGAGCAGTACTTC.